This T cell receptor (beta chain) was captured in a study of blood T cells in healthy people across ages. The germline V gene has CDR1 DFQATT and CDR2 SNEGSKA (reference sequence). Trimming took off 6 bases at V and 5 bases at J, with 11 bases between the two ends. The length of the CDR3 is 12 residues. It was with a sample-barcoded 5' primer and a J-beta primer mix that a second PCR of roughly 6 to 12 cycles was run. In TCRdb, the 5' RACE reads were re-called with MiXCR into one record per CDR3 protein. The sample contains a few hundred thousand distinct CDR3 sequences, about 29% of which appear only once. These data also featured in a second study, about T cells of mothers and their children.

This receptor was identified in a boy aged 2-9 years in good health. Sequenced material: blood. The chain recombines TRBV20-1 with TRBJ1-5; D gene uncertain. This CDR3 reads CSAPGSDQPQHF. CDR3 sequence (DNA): TGCAGTGCCCCCGGGAGCGATCAGCCCCAGCATTTT.